This T cell receptor (beta chain) was observed in a study of T cells after yellow fever vaccination. Across the study: Fractions low in cell number were prepared with SMART-Seq v4 Ultra Low Input.

This clonotype was detected many times. What it binds is not known. 5'RACE template switching generated TCR cDNA, adding a universal primer site and UMIs. TCRdb redid the calling of the 5' RACE reads with MiXCR, one entry per CDR3 protein. The repertoire includes a few hundred thousand distinct CDR3 sequences, about 7.1% of them detected once, and roughly 0.9% sits in the top ten. Findings of the study overall: Post-booster samples contained most primary-vaccination clones (about 96% CD4, about 90% CD8).

The starting material was CD4+ T cells sorted from PBMCs, obtained 15 days after the yellow fever booster vaccination. This TCR derives from a man aged 25-45 years who received the YFV17D yellow fever vaccine.

The CDR3 loop is CASSKGLFSYEQYF. CDR3 bases: TGTGCCAGCAGCAAAGGGCTGTTCTCCTACGAGCAGTACTTC. This sequence joins TRBV21-1 and TRBJ2-7. TRBV21-1 is labeled a pseudogene. The CDR3 consists of 14 residues.